The clone carrying this TCR beta chain was counted a few times. Its specificity is unknown. This CDR3 has 14 amino acids. Per the germline V gene, CDR1 is MNHNY and CDR2 is SVGAGI (reference sequence). V trimming: 8 bases; J trimming: 1 base; junction bases outside the gene matches: 6. Using immunoSEQ multiplex PCR, the repertoire was profiled, and TCRdb retains in-frame clones only, with some absent. The sample carries 30,000 to 45,000 clones, 70% to 85% recorded once. Ahead of sequencing, the ViraFEST assay grew antigen-specific CD4+ T cells using viral peptide pools. Researchers isolated CD4+ T cells once less than 13 days of culture had elapsed. All participants had two doses of either the BNT162b2 or mRNA-1273 vaccine. Vaccine recipients, nucleocapsid antibody negative, had no prior SARS-CoV-2 infection. At days 3 and 7, half of the medium was exchanged for IL-2 medium. This entry is derived from a study of vaccination effects on CD4 cells after COVID-19. Overall study results and limits: Marked clonal contraction of infection- and vaccine-induced clones was seen late after vaccination.

The sample in question was CD4+ T cells from PBMCs cultured with HCoV-NL63 spike peptides, obtained after COVID-19 vaccination. The rearrangement uses TRBV6-6 and TRBJ1-1; 8 bases line up with TRBD1. This TCR derives from a human donor who received a COVID-19 vaccine. Some clones in this sample may be carry-over from other donors' samples. CDR3 protein: CASGQGYGNTEAFF. The CDR3, as DNA: TGTGCCAGCGGACAGGGTTACGGGAACACTGAAGCTTTCTTT.